This TCR beta chain was documented in a study of T cells in Graves' hyperthyroidism and ophthalmopathy. This clonotype was seen at least ten times. Its specificity is unknown. General study results and limits: In blood, most of the thyroid clonotypes expanded above 0.001 were also present.

Not enrolled were patients with uncontrolled infection, other autoimmune disease, pregnancy or lactation. For the diagnoses, clinical symptoms, serum thyroxine and TRAb, thyroid ultrasound and orbital computed tomography were used. PBMCs were sourced from less than 13 ml fresh peripheral blood. The germline V gene has CDR1 SGHVS and CDR2 FQNEAQ. V shed 6 bases and J shed 5 bases, with 16 bases lying between them. The CDR3 runs 15 residues. Amplification of TCR beta CDR3 regions used RNA as the template. TCR CDR3 underwent first-round RT-PCR with the HTBI primer set. TCRdb itself ran the multiplex PCR reads through MiXCR, one entry per CDR3 protein. The sample has hundreds of thousands of distinct CDR3 sequences, about 15% seen once.

The material sequenced was blood. The origin of this receptor is a woman aged 55-69 years with Graves' ophthalmopathy. The chain recombines TRBV7-8 with TRBJ2-2; D perhaps matches TRBD1 (6 bases). The chain's CDR3 is CASRGIGGVTGELFF. The DNA for the CDR3 is TGTGCCAGCAGGGGGATAGGGGGAGTTACCGGGGAGCTGTTTTTT. Complete variable domain (other parts from reference TRBV7-8 and TRBJ2-2): GAGVSQSPRYKVAKRGQDVALRCDPISGHVSLFWYQQALGQGPEFLTYFQNEAQLDKSGLPSDRFFAERPEGSVSTLKIQRTQQEDSAVYLCASRGIGGVTGELFFGEGSRLTVL.